The T cell receptor (beta chain) described here comes from a study of regulatory T cells in long-lasting Graves disease. This clonotype was detected many times. What it recognizes is unknown. Through Arm-PCR of CDR3 regions and iRepertoire HTBI primers, TCR beta libraries were built. Each CDR3 protein is one row after TCRdb ran MiXCR on the multiplex PCR reads. The sample has more than 400,000 distinct CDR3 sequences; about 16% are singletons. V trimming: 3 bases; J trimming: 0 bases; junction bases outside the gene matches: 7. This CDR3 is built from 17 residues. Germline CDR1 SGHRS, CDR2 YFSETQ. Described time point: newly diagnosed GD, antithyroid drugs for less than 3 months. RNA extracted from PBMCs served as the sequencing template. Whole-study results and caveats: Segments TRBV28, TRBJ1-2 and TRBJ2-5 showed preferential usage in persistent disease.

This sample was shared with a second study, whose subject was T cells in Graves' hyperthyroidism and ophthalmopathy. That study reports: Patients were excluded because of uncontrolled infection, other autoimmune disease, pregnancy or lactation. HTBI primers drove first-round RT-PCR of the TCR CDR3.

The clonotype comes from a man aged 40-49 years with Graves disease. This specimen was peripheral blood mononuclear cells (PBMCs), taken at new diagnosis, from a patient treated with antithyroid drugs. V gene TRBV5-1 combines with J gene TRBJ2-2, with TRBD2 matching 8 bases. In DNA form, the CDR3 reads TGCGCCAGCAGCTATTTGAGGACTAGCCCGAACACCGGGGAGCTGTTTTTT. It codes for CASSYLRTSPNTGELFF. Together with reference TRBV5-1 and TRBJ2-2, the CDR3 gives the full variable domain: KAGVTQTPRYLIKTRGQQVTLSCSPISGHRSVSWYQQTPGQGLQFLFEYFSETQRNKGNFPGRFSGRQFSNSRSEMNVSTLELGDSALYLCASSYLRTSPNTGELFFGEGSRLTVL.